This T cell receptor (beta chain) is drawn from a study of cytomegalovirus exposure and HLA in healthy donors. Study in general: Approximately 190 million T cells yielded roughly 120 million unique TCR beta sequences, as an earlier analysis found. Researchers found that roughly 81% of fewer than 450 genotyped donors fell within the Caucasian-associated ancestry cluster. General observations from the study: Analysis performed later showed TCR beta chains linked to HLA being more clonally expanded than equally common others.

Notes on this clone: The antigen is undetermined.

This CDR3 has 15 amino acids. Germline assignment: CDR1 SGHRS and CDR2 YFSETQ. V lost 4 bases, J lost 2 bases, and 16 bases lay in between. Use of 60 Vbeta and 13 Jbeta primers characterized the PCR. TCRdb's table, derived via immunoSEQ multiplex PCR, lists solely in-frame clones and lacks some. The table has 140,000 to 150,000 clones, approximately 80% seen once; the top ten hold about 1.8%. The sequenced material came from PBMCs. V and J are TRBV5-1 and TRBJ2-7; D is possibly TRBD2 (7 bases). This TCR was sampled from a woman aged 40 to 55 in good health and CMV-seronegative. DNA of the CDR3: TGCGCCAGCAGCCTGGGGGGGGGCGTCACCTACGAGCAGTACTTC. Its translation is CASSLGGGVTYEQYF. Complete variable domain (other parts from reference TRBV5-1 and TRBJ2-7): KAGVTQTPRYLIKTRGQQVTLSCSPISGHRSVSWYQQTPGQGLQFLFEYFSETQRNKGNFPGRFSGRQFSNSRSEMNVSTLELGDSALYLCASSLGGGVTYEQYFGPGTRLTVT.